This entry concerns a single T cell receptor beta chain. CDR1 is SGHRS, CDR2 YFSETQ, per germline. The V segment lost 1 base and the J segment 4 bases; nucleotides outside the gene matches: 3. The CDR3 is 15 amino acids. Clones were read by immunoSEQ multiplex PCR, and TCRdb kept only the in-frame ones, dropping some. The sample consists of 200,000 to 300,000 clones, around nine tenths of them appearing once. The data derive from a study of blood T cell repertoires in COVID-19. Study in general: Sites across the United States, Italy and Spain contributed samples from acute and convalescent COVID-19.

Sequencing was done on a sample of peripheral blood. The receptor comes from a man aged 30 to 45 with COVID-19, enrolled during active disease. V gene TRBV5-1 combines with J gene TRBJ1-2; 11 bases agree with TRBD1. DNA of the CDR3: TGCGCCAGCAGCTTGCTGGGGACAGGGGGCTATGGCTACACCTTC. It codes for CASSLLGTGGYGYTF.